This TCR beta chain is drawn from a study of cytomegalovirus exposure and HLA in healthy donors. V shed 6 bases and J 2 bases; nucleotides not matched to a gene: 7. This CDR3 is 15 amino acids long. Germline lookup yields CDR1 SNHLY and CDR2 FYNNEI. The PCR used 60 Vbeta and 13 Jbeta primers. The data were produced by immunoSEQ multiplex PCR, yet TCRdb's version contains in-frame clones alone and is incomplete. The table has 100,000 to 150,000 clones, roughly 63% seen once. The TCR was taken from a man aged 25-45 years in good health and CMV-seropositive. Sequencing was performed on PBMCs. The chain employs TRBV2 and TRBJ2-1; 7 bases map to TRBD1. The CDR3 region has the DNA TGTGCCAGCAGGAAAGACAGGGTCCCCTACAATGAGCAGTTCTTC. It specifies CASRKDRVPYNEQFF.